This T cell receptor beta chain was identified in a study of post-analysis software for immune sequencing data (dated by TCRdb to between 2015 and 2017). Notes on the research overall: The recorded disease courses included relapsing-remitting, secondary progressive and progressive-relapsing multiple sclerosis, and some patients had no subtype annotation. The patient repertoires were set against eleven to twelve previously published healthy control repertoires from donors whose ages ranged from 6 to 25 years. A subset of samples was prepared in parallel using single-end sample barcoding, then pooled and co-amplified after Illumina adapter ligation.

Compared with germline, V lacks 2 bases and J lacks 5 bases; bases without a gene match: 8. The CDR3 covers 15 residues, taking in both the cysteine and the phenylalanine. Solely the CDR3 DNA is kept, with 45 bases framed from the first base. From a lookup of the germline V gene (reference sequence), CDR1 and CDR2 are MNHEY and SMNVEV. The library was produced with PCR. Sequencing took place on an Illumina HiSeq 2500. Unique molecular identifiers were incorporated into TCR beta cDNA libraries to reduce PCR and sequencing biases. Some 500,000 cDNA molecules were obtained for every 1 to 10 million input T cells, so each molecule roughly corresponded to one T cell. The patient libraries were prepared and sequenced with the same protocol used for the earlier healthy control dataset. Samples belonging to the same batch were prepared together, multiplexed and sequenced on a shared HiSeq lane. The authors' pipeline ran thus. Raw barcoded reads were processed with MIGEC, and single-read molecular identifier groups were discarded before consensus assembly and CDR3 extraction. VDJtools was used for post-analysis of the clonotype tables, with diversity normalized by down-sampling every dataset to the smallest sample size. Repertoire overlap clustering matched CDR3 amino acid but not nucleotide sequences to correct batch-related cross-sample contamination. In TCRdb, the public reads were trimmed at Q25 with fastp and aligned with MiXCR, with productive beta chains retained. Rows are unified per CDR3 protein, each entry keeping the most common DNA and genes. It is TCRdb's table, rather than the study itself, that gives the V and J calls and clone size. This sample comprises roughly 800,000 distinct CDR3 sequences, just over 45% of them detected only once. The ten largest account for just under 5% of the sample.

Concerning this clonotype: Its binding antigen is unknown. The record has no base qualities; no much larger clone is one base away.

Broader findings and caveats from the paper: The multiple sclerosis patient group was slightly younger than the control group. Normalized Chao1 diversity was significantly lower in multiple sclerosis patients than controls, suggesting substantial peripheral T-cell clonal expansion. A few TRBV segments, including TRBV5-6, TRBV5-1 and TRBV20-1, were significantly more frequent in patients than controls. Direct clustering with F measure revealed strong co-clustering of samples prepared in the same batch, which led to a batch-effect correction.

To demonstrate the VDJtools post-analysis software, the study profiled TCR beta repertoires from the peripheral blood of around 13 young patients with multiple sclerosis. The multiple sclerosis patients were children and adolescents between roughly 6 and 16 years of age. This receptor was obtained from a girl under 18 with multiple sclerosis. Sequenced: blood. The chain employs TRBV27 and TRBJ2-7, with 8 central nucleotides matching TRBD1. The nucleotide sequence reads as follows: TGTGCCAGCAGTTTAGTACAGGGGGTTAGCAACGAGCAGTACTTC. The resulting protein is CASSLVQGVSNEQYF.